These T cell receptor beta chains were read from a single sample in a study of blood T cell repertoires in COVID-19. Profiled with immunoSEQ multiplex PCR; TCRdb holds only in-frame clones, not every one. The sample records roughly 120,000 clones, around 89% being singletons. Sequenced sample: peripheral blood. The receptors derive from a human donor in a cohort sampled during active COVID-19. Both conserved end residues are part of each CDR3. The D gene is left open where the match is weak. Clone size is given for some rows only: seen once, a few or many times, or a class if the clone is expanded.

j_call clone_size v_call d_call cdr3_aa cdr3_nt
TRBJ2-4 NA TRBV7-9 NA CASSFSDRNIQYF TGTGCCAGCAGCTTCTCAGACAGGAACATTCAGTACTTC
TRBJ1-5 NA TRBV4-1 TRBD1 CASSQDGTGFQPQHF TGCGCCAGCAGCCAAGATGGGACAGGGTTTCAGCCCCAGCATTTT
TRBJ2-3 NA TRBV6-4 TRBD1 CASRLTDRPTDTQYF TGTGCCAGCAGATTAACGGACAGGCCTACAGATACGCAGTATTTT
TRBJ2-6 NA TRBV28 TRBD1 CASSKGTGASGANVLTF TGTGCCAGCAGTAAAGGGACAGGGGCCTCTGGGGCCAACGTCCTGACTTTC
TRBJ2-7 NA TRBV6-6 TRBD2 CASSHGTSGRGEQYF TGTGCCAGCAGTCACGGGACTAGCGGGAGAGGCGAGCAGTACTTC
TRBJ1-1 NA TRBV11-1 NA CASSLDPGGTEAFF TGTGCCAGCAGCTTAGATCCGGGCGGGACTGAAGCTTTCTTT
TRBJ2-2 NA TRBV5-1 TRBD2 CASSFYLQRGSIGELFF TGCGCCAGCAGCTTCTACTTGCAGCGGGGTTCCATCGGGGAGCTGTTTTTT
TRBJ1-2 NA TRBV12-3/TRBV12-4 NA CASSSIPGYGYTF TGTGCCAGCAGCTCAATACCGGGCTATGGCTACACCTTC
TRBJ1-4 NA TRBV5-1 TRBD1 CASSQGGVREKLFF TGCGCCAGCAGCCAGGGGGGAGTTCGGGAAAAACTGTTTTTT
TRBJ1-2 NA TRBV7-9 NA CASSLSDRRNYGYTF TGTGCCAGCAGCTTATCAGACAGACGTAACTATGGCTACACCTTC
TRBJ1-3 NA TRBV19 NA CAVARRGNSGNTIYF TGTGCCGTAGCACGGCGGGGAAACTCTGGAAACACCATATATTTT
TRBJ2-3 NA TRBV6-2/TRBV6-3 NA CASSLDLTVPTDTQYF TGTGCCAGCAGTCTCGACCTGACAGTCCCCACAGATACGCAGTATTTT
TRBJ2-1 NA TRBV27 NA CASSFQGSVPNEQFF TGTGCCAGCAGTTTTCAGGGGAGTGTTCCCAATGAGCAGTTCTTC
TRBJ2-7 NA TRBV3-1/TRBV3-2 TRBD2 CASSQWSRTSSTTEQYF TGTGCCAGCAGCCAATGGTCTAGGACTAGCTCTACCACCGAGCAGTACTTC
TRBJ1-2 NA TRBV28 TRBD1 CASSWGTGAYGYTF TGTGCCAGCAGTTGGGGGACAGGGGCCTATGGCTACACCTTC
TRBJ2-2 NA TRBV6-5 NA CASSYGGATGELFF TGTGCCAGCAGTTACGGTGGGGCTACCGGGGAGCTGTTTTTT
TRBJ2-3 NA TRBV6-6 NA CASSYYAQGTDTQYF TGTGCCAGCAGTTACTACGCTCAGGGCACAGATACGCAGTATTTT
TRBJ1-4 NA TRBV7-2 NA CASSLAGTSNEKLFF TGTGCCAGCAGCTTAGCGGGCACCTCTAATGAAAAACTGTTTTTT
TRBJ2-1 NA TRBV7-9 NA CASSSRDQLNEQFF TGTGCCAGCAGCTCCCGGGATCAACTCAATGAGCAGTTCTTC
TRBJ1-5 NA TRBV7-9 NA CASRGTGLNQPQHF TGTGCCAGCAGGGGCACAGGGCTCAATCAGCCCCAGCATTTT
TRBJ2-5 NA TRBV7-2 NA CASSSGWDWETQYF TGTGCCAGCAGCTCGGGCTGGGACTGGGAGACCCAGTACTTC
TRBJ2-3 NA TRBV9 TRBD2 CASSVDWRGAHTDTQYF TGTGCCAGCAGCGTAGATTGGCGGGGGGCTCACACAGATACGCAGTATTTT
TRBJ2-3 NA TRBV4-1 NA CASSQGWGVSTDTQYF TGCGCCAGCAGCCAAGGGTGGGGCGTTAGCACAGATACGCAGTATTTT
TRBJ2-7 NA TRBV5-6 NA CASSLTGSSYEQYF TGTGCCAGCAGCTTGACAGGGAGCTCCTACGAGCAGTACTTC
TRBJ2-7 once TRBV5-1 TRBD2 CASSVAGGPYEQYF TGCGCCAGCAGCGTAGCGGGGGGGCCTTACGAGCAGTACTTC
TRBJ2-7 NA TRBV28 TRBD2 CASRISGRATEQYF TGTGCCAGCAGGATTAGCGGGAGGGCCACAGAGCAGTACTTC
TRBJ1-3 few TRBV7-3 NA CASSLGQKGNTIYF TGTGCCAGCAGCTTGGGGCAGAAGGGAAACACCATATATTTT
TRBJ2-2 NA TRBV9 NA CASSGRPDYVGELFF TGTGCCAGCAGCGGCCGCCCTGACTACGTTGGGGAGCTGTTTTTT
TRBJ1-1 NA TRBV5-4 NA CATHMVAIPNTEAFF TGTGCCACCCACATGGTTGCCATTCCGAACACTGAAGCTTTCTTT
TRBJ1-5 NA TRBV19 NA CASSRGFSNQPQHF TGTGCCAGTAGTCGAGGGTTCAGCAATCAGCCCCAGCATTTT
TRBJ1-3 NA TRBV7-9 NA CASSSGDIRGSGNTIYF TGTGCCAGCAGCTCAGGGGACATTCGAGGTTCTGGAAACACCATATATTTT
TRBJ1-6 NA TRBV18 NA CASSANRVENSPLHF TGTGCCAGCTCAGCAAACAGGGTGGAAAATTCACCCCTCCACTTT
TRBJ2-5 once TRBV9 TRBD1 CASNRGSQETQYF TGTGCCAGCAACAGGGGGTCTCAAGAGACCCAGTACTTC
TRBJ2-5 NA TRBV27 TRBD2 CASSSREGETQYF TGTGCCAGCAGTTCAAGGGAGGGTGAGACCCAGTACTTC
TRBJ1-2 NA TRBV6-2/TRBV6-3 TRBD1 CASSSDRVGYTF TGTGCCAGCAGTTCGGACAGGGTTGGCTACACCTTC
TRBJ1-2 NA TRBV4-2 NA CASSQDAGGKDYGYTF TGTGCCAGCAGCCAAGATGCGGGGGGGAAGGACTATGGCTACACCTTC
TRBJ1-2 NA TRBV29-1 TRBD1 CSVETGGGGYTF TGCAGCGTTGAAACAGGGGGCGGTGGCTACACCTTC
TRBJ2-1 once TRBV19 TRBD2 CASSINRGGTYNEQFF TGTGCCAGTAGTATAAATCGGGGAGGGACCTACAATGAGCAGTTCTTC
TRBJ2-2 NA TRBV7-3 TRBD1 CASSLRRDRVNTGELFF TGTGCCAGCAGCTTAAGAAGAGACAGGGTGAACACCGGGGAGCTGTTTTTT
TRBJ1-5 NA TRBV28 NA CASSSPQGSNQPQHF TGTGCCAGCAGTTCCCCCCAGGGTAGCAATCAGCCCCAGCATTTT
TRBJ2-2 NA TRBV25-1 TRBD2 CASSDLAGGWELFF TGTGCCAGCAGTGACCTAGCGGGGGGCTGGGAGCTGTTTTTT
TRBJ2-7 NA TRBV4-2 NA CASSAAGVAYEQYF TGTGCCAGCAGCGCGGCCGGGGTTGCCTACGAGCAGTACTTC
TRBJ1-2 NA TRBV28 NA CASSPRGWSFYGYTF TGTGCCAGCAGTCCCCGAGGGTGGTCCTTCTATGGCTACACCTTC
TRBJ2-3 NA TRBV7-6 TRBD2 CASSSSGRAVDTQYF TGTGCCAGCAGCTCTAGCGGGAGGGCGGTGGATACGCAGTATTTT
TRBJ2-7 NA TRBV5-4 NA CASNKQGLGEQYF TGTGCCAGCAATAAACAGGGTCTGGGCGAGCAGTACTTC